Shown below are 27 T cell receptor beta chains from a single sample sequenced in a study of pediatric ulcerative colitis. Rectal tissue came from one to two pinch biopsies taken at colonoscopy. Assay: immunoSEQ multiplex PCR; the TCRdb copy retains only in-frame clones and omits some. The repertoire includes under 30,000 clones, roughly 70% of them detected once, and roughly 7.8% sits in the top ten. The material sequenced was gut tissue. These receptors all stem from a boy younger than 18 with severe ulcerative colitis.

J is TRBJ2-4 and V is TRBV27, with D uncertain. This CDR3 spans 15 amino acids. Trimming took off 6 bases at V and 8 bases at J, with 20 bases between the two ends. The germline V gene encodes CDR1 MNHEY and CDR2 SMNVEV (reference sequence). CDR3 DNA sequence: TGTGCCAGCAGGGCGAGAATAGGGCTCGAGGACATTCAGTACTTC. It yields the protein CASRARIGLEDIQYF.

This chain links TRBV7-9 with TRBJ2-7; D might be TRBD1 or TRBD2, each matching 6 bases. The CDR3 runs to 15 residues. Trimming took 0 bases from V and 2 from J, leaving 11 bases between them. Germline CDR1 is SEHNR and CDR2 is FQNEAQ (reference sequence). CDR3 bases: TGTGCCAGCAGCTTAGCTGGGGGGCTCCCCTACGAGCAGTACTTC. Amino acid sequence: CASSLAGGLPYEQYF.

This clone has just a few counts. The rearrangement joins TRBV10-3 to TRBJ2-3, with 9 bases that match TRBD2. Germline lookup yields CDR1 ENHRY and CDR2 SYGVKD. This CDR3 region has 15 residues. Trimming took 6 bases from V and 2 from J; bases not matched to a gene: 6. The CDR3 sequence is CAIRRTSEYTDTQYF. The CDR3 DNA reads TGTGCCATCAGAAGGACTAGCGAATACACAGATACGCAGTATTTT.

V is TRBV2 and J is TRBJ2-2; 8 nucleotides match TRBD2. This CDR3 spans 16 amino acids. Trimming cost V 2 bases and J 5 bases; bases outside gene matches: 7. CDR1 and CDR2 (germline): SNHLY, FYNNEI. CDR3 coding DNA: TGTGCCAGCAGTGAAAGGGCGGGAGGACCTACCGGGGAGCTGTTTTTT. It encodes CASSERAGGPTGELFF.

Here the CDR3 reads CASRGGGTGELFF. The CDR3, as DNA: TGTGCCAGTAGGGGGGGTGGAACCGGGGAGCTGTTTTTT. The V and J genes are TRBV19 and TRBJ2-2; D is possibly TRBD2 (6 bases). Germline CDR1 is LNHDA and CDR2 is SQIVND (reference sequence). This CDR3 region has 13 residues. The ends were cut back, 6 bases at V and 5 bases at J, with 10 bases in the middle.

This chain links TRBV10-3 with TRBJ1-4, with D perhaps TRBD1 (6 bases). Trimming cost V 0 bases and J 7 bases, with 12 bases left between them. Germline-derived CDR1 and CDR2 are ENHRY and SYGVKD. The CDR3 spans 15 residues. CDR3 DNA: TGTGCCATCAGTGAGTCCGTGGGGGCGCGTGAAAAACTGTTTTTT. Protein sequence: CAISESVGAREKLFF.

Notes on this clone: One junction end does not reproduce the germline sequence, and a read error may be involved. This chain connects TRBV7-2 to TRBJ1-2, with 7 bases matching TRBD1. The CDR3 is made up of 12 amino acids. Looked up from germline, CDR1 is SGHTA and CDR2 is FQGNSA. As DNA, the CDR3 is TGTGCCAGCAGCCTCCGACAGGGCGAGTGCTACTTC. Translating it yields CASSLRQGECYF.

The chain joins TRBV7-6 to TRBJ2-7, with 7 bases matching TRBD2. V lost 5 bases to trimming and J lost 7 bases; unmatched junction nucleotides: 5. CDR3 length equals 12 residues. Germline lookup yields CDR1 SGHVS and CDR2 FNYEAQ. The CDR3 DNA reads TGTGCCAGCAGCCTCACTAGCGATGAGCAGTACTTC. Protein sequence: CASSLTSDEQYF.

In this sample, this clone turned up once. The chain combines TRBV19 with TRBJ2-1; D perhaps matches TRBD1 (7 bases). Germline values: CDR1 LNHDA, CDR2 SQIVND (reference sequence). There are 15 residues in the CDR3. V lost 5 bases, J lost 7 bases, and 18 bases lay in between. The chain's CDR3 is CASSDWAGGLNEQFF. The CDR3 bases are TGTGCCAGTAGTGACTGGGCAGGGGGGTTGAATGAGCAGTTCTTC.

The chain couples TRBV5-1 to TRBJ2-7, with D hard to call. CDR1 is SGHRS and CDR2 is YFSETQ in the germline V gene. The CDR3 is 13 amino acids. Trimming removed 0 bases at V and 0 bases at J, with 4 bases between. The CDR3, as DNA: TGCGCCAGCAGCTTGGCTCCCTCCTACGAGCAGTACTTC. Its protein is CASSLAPSYEQYF.

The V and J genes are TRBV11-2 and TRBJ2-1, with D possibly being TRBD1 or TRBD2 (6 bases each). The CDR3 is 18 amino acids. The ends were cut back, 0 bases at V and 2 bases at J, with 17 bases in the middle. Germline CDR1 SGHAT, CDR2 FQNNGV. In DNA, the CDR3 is TGTGCCAGCAGCTTAGATCATCCGGGGGCGAAAGCCTACAATGAGCAGTTCTTC. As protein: CASSLDHPGAKAYNEQFF.

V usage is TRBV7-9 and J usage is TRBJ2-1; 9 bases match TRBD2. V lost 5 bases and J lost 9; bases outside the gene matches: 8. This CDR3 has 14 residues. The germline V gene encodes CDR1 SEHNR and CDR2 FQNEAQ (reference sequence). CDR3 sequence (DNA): TGTGCCAGCAGCCCGCTAGCGGGAACGGGTGAGCAGTTCTTC. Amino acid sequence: CASSPLAGTGEQFF.

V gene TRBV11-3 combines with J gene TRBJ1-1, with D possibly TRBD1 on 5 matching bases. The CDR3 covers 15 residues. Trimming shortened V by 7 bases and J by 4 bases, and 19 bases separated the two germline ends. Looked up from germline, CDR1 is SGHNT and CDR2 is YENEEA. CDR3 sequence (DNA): TGTGCCAGCACCCCAAGCCAGGGACGAGGCACTGAAGCTTTCTTT. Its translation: CASTPSQGRGTEAFF.

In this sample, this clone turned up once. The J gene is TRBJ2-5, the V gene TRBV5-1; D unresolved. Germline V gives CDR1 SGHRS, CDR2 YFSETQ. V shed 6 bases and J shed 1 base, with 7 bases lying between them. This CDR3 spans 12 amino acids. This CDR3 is CASKTVQETQYF. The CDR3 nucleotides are TGCGCCAGCAAAACTGTCCAAGAGACCCAGTACTTC.

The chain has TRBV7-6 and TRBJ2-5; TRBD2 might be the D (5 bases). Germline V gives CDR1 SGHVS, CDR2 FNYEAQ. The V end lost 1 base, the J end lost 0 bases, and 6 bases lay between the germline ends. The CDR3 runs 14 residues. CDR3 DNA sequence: TGTGCCAGCAGCTTAGGGCGGGACCAAGAGACCCAGTACTTC. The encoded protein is CASSLGRDQETQYF.

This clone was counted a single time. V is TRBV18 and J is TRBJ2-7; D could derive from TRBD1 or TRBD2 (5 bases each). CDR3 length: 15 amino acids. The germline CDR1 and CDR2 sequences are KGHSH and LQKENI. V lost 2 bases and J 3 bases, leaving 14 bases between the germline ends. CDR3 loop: CASSPGAGTGYEQYF. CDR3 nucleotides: TGTGCCAGCTCACCAGGGGCCGGGACCGGCTACGAGCAGTACTTC.

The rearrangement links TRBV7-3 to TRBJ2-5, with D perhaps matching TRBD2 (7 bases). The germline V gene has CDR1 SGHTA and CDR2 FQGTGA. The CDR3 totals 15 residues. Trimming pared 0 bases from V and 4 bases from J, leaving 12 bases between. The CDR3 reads CASSLTQGGGETQYF. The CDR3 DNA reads TGTGCCAGCAGCTTAACACAGGGAGGGGGAGAGACCCAGTACTTC.

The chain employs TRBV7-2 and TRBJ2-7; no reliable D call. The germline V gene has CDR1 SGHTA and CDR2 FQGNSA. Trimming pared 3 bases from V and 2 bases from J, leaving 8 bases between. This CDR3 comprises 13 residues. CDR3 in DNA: TGTGCCAGCAGCTTGGTTCAGGCCTACGAGCAGTACTTC. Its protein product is CASSLVQAYEQYF.

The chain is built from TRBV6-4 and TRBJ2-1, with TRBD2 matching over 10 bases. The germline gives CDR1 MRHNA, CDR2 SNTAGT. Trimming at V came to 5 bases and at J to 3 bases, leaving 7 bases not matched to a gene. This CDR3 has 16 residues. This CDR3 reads CASSKIAGGGYNEQFF. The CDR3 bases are TGTGCCAGCAGTAAAATAGCGGGAGGAGGCTACAATGAGCAGTTCTTC.

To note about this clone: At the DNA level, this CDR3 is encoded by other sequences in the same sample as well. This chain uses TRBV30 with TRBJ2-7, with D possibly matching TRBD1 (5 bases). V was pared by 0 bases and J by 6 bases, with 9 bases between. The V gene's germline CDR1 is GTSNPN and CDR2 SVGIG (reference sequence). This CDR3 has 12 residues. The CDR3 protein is CAWSVGRGEQYF. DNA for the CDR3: TGTGCCTGGAGTGTCGGTAGGGGCGAGCAGTACTTC.

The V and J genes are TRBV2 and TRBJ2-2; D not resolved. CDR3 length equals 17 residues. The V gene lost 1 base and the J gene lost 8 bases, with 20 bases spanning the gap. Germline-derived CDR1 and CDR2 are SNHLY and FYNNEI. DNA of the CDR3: TGTGCCAGCAGTGAAGTGAGAGGTTGGAACCATGTTGGGGAGCTGTTTTTT. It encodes CASSEVRGWNHVGELFF. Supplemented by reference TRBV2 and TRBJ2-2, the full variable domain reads EPEVTQTPSHQVTQMGQEVILRCVPISNHLYFYWYRQILGQKVEFLVSFYNNEISEKSEIFDDQFSVERPDGSNFTLKIRSTKLEDSAMYFCASSEVRGWNHVGELFFGEGSRLTVL.

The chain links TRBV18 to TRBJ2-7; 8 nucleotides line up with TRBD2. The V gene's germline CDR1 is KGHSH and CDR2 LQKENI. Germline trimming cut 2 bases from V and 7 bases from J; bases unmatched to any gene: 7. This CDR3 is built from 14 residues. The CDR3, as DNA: TGTGCCAGCTCACCAATTGGACTAGCTCGGGAGCAGTACTTC. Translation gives CASSPIGLAREQYF.

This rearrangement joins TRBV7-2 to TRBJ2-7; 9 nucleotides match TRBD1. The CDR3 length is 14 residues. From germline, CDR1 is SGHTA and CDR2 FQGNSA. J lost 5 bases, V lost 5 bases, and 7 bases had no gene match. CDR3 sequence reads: CASSPGTGKHEQYF. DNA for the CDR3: TGTGCCAGCAGCCCAGGGACAGGGAAGCACGAGCAGTACTTC.

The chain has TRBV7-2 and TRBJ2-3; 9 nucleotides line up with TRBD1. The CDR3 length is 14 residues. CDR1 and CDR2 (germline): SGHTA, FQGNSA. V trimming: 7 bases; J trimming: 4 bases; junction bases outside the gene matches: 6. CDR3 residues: CASTRDRASDTQYF. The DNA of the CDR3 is TGTGCCAGCACCAGGGACAGGGCATCAGATACGCAGTATTTT.

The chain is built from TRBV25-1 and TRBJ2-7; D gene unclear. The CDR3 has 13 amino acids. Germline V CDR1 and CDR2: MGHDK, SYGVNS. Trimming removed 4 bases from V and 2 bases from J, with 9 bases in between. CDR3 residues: CASSGQITYEQYF. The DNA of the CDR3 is TGTGCCAGCAGTGGTCAGATTACCTACGAGCAGTACTTC.

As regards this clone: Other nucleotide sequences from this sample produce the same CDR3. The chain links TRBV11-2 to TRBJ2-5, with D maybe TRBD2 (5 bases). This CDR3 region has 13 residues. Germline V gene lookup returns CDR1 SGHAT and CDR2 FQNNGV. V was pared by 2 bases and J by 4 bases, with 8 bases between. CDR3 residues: CASSLSSGETQYF. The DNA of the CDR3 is TGTGCCAGCAGCTTATCCAGCGGAGAGACCCAGTACTTC.

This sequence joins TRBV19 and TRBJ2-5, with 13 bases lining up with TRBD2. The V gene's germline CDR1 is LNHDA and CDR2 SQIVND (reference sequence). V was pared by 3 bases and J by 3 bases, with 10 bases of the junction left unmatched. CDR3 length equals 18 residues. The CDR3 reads CASSIGLAGDRRKETQYF. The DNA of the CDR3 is TGTGCCAGTAGTATCGGACTAGCGGGAGATCGAAGGAAAGAGACCCAGTACTTC.